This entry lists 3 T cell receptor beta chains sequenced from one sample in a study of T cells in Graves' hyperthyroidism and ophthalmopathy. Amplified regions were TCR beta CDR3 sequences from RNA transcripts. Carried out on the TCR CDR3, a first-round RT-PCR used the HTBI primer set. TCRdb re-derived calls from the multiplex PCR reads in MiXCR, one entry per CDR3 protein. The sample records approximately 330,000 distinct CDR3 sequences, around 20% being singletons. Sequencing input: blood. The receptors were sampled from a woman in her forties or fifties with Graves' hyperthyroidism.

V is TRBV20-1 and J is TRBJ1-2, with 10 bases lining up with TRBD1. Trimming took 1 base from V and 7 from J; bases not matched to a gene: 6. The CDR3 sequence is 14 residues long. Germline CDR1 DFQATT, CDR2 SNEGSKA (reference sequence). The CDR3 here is CSARGQGARGGYTF. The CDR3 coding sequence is TGCAGTGCTAGAGGACAGGGGGCGAGGGGTGGCTACACCTTC.

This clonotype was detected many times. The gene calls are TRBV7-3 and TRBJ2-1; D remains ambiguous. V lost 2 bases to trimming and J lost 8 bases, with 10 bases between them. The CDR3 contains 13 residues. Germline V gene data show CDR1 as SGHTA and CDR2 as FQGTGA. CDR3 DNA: TGTGCCAGCAGCTTAGGGCCTCTCGATGAGCAGTTCTTC. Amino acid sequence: CASSLGPLDEQFF.

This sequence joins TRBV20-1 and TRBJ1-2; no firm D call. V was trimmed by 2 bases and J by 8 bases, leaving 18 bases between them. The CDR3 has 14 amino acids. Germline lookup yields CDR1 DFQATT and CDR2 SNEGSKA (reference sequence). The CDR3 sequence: CSARLPVQPGGYTF. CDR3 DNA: TGCAGTGCTAGACTTCCTGTTCAACCGGGGGGCTACACCTTC.